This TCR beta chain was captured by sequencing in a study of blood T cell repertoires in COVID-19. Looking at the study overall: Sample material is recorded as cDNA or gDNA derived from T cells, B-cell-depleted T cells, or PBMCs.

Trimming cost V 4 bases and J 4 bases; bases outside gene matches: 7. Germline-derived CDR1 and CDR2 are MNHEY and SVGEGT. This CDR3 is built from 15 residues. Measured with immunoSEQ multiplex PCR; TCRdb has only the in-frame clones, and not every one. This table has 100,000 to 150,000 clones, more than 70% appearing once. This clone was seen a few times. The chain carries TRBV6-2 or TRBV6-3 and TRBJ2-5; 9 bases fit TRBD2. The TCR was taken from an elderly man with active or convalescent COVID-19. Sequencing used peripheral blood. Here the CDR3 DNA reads TGTGCCAGCAGTTTCGCGGGGGGGCCGTCAGAGACCCAGTACTTC. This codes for CASSFAGGPSETQYF.